This is a list of T cell receptor beta chains from one sample in a study of molecular identifiers for immune sequencing clone quantification. TCRdb reanalysed the PCR reads using MiXCR and keeps one entry per CDR3 protein. The profile shows 300,000 to 350,000 distinct CDR3 sequences, around a fifth of them singletons. The sample was naive CD8+ T cells from blood, with Jurkat cell RNA spiked in. The receptor set was obtained from a human donor in good health. Some libraries in this study had Jurkat cell RNA spiked in. Each CDR3 is given with its conserved first and last residue. The D gene is left open where the match is weak. Clone size is given for some rows only: seen once, a few or many times, or a class if the clone is expanded.

clone_size: many
d_call: .
v_call: TRBV20-1
j_call: TRBJ2-2
cdr3_aa: CSASPGMGAGELFF
cdr3_nt: TGCAGTGCTAGTCCGGGGATGGGAGCCGGGGAGCTGTTTTTT

clone_size: many
d_call: TRBD1
v_call: TRBV28
j_call: TRBJ2-6
cdr3_aa: CASSPRHRGPGANVLTF
cdr3_nt: TGTGCCAGCAGTCCAAGACACAGGGGGCCTGGGGCCAACGTCCTGACTTTC

clone_size: few
d_call: .
v_call: TRBV7-9
j_call: TRBJ1-5
cdr3_aa: CASSPPGGQPQHF
cdr3_nt: TGTGCCAGCAGCCCCCCAGGTGGTCAGCCCCAGCATTTT

clone_size: many
d_call: .
v_call: TRBV6-2/TRBV6-3
j_call: TRBJ2-3
cdr3_aa: CASSYSTVTDTQYF
cdr3_nt: TGTGCCAGCAGTTACTCGACGGTGACAGATACGCAGTATTTT

clone_size: many
d_call: TRBD1
v_call: TRBV12-3/TRBV12-4
j_call: TRBJ2-3
cdr3_aa: CASSRAQGVDTQYF
cdr3_nt: TGTGCCAGCAGCCGCGCCCAGGGGGTAGATACGCAGTATTTT

clone_size: few
d_call: TRBD1
v_call: TRBV20-1
j_call: TRBJ2-7
cdr3_aa: CSAIRDRGKRVSYEQYF
cdr3_nt: TGCAGTGCTATCCGGGACAGGGGTAAAAGAGTCTCCTACGAGCAGTACTTC

clone_size: many
d_call: .
v_call: TRBV29-1
j_call: TRBJ2-5
cdr3_aa: CSAFSYQETQYF
cdr3_nt: TGCAGCGCATTCTCGTACCAAGAGACCCAGTACTTC

clone_size: many
d_call: .
v_call: TRBV6-5
j_call: TRBJ2-7
cdr3_aa: CASSYYPGYEQYF
cdr3_nt: TGTGCCAGCAGTTACTATCCGGGGTACGAGCAGTACTTC

clone_size: many
d_call: TRBD2
v_call: TRBV19
j_call: TRBJ2-7
cdr3_aa: CASSSSGGTFYEQYF
cdr3_nt: TGTGCCAGTAGTTCTAGCGGGGGGACCTTCTACGAGCAGTACTTC

clone_size: .
d_call: TRBD1
v_call: TRBV12-3/TRBV12-4
j_call: TRBJ2-5
cdr3_aa: CASSHGTEQETQYF
cdr3_nt: TGTGCCAGCAGTCACGGGACAGAACAAGAGACCCAGTACTTC

clone_size: many
d_call: TRBD2
v_call: TRBV6-2/TRBV6-3
j_call: TRBJ2-1
cdr3_aa: CASSYSEDSGAEQFF
cdr3_nt: TGTGCCAGCAGTTACTCCGAAGATAGCGGGGCTGAGCAGTTCTTC

clone_size: .
d_call: TRBD2
v_call: TRBV6-1
j_call: TRBJ2-7
cdr3_aa: CASDSGGNSYGQYF
cdr3_nt: TGTGCCAGCGATAGCGGGGGAAACTCCTACGGGCAGTACTTC

clone_size: .
d_call: .
v_call: TRBV6-5
j_call: TRBJ2-3
cdr3_aa: CASSYSSSVADTQYF
cdr3_nt: TGTGCCAGCAGTTACTCGAGCTCAGTGGCAGATACGCAGTATTTT

clone_size: few
d_call: TRBD1
v_call: TRBV9
j_call: TRBJ2-7
cdr3_aa: CASSVDPGQVYGQYF
cdr3_nt: TGTGCCAGCAGCGTAGACCCGGGACAGGTCTACGGGCAGTACTTC

clone_size: many
d_call: TRBD2
v_call: TRBV14
j_call: TRBJ2-7
cdr3_aa: CASSRLLAGDPYEQYF
cdr3_nt: TGTGCCAGCAGCCGCTTACTAGCGGGGGACCCCTACGAGCAGTACTTC

clone_size: .
d_call: .
v_call: TRBV19
j_call: TRBJ2-5
cdr3_aa: CASTPDSNQETQYF
cdr3_nt: TGTGCCAGTACCCCGGACAGTAACCAAGAGACCCAGTACTTC

clone_size: many
d_call: .
v_call: TRBV5-6
j_call: TRBJ1-1
cdr3_aa: CASSLSGLKAFF
cdr3_nt: TGTGCCAGCAGCTTATCCGGGCTCAAAGCTTTCTTT

clone_size: few
d_call: .
v_call: TRBV13
j_call: TRBJ2-7
cdr3_aa: CASSYGDGEQYF
cdr3_nt: TGTGCCAGCAGCTATGGAGACGGTGAGCAGTACTTC

clone_size: many
d_call: .
v_call: TRBV5-6
j_call: TRBJ2-6
cdr3_aa: CASSWDLGANVLTF
cdr3_nt: TGTGCCAGCAGCTGGGACTTGGGGGCCAACGTCCTGACTTTC

clone_size: many
d_call: .
v_call: TRBV6-5
j_call: TRBJ2-5
cdr3_aa: CASSQNNGRGQETQYF
cdr3_nt: TGTGCCAGCAGCCAAAACAACGGACGAGGACAAGAGACCCAGTACTTC

clone_size: many
d_call: .
v_call: TRBV11-2
j_call: TRBJ1-1
cdr3_aa: CASSSLAGGLDTEAFF
cdr3_nt: TGTGCCAGCAGCTCCCTGGCCGGGGGGCTGGACACTGAAGCTTTCTTT

clone_size: many
d_call: .
v_call: TRBV6-5
j_call: TRBJ1-6
cdr3_aa: CASRRRTFYNSPLHF
cdr3_nt: TGTGCCAGCAGACGGCGGACATTCTATAATTCACCCCTCCACTTT

clone_size: many
d_call: .
v_call: TRBV7-2
j_call: TRBJ2-7
cdr3_aa: CASSFHQGYEQYF
cdr3_nt: TGTGCCAGCAGCTTTCATCAGGGCTACGAGCAGTACTTC

clone_size: many
d_call: TRBD1
v_call: TRBV5-1
j_call: TRBJ2-7
cdr3_aa: CASSLAGTGSEKQYF
cdr3_nt: TGCGCCAGCAGCTTGGCCGGGACAGGCAGTGAGAAGCAGTACTTC

clone_size: .
d_call: TRBD2
v_call: TRBV30
j_call: TRBJ2-7
cdr3_aa: CAWSGGAGGPEQYF
cdr3_nt: TGTGCCTGGTCGGGAGGCGCGGGAGGGCCCGAGCAGTACTTC

clone_size: many
d_call: .
v_call: TRBV19
j_call: TRBJ2-7
cdr3_aa: CASSSGIFYEQYF
cdr3_nt: TGTGCCAGTAGTTCAGGGATCTTCTACGAGCAGTACTTC

clone_size: .
d_call: .
v_call: TRBV7-8
j_call: TRBJ2-6
cdr3_aa: CASSRPNFFSGANVQTF
cdr3_nt: TGTGCCAGCAGCCGTCCGAACTTTTTTTCTGGGGCCAACGTCCAGACTTTC

clone_size: few
d_call: TRBD1
v_call: TRBV11-3
j_call: TRBJ2-3
cdr3_aa: CASSLDYGRGTQDTQYF
cdr3_nt: TGTGCCAGCAGCTTAGATTATGGCAGGGGGACCCAAGATACGCAGTATTTT

clone_size: many
d_call: .
v_call: TRBV13
j_call: TRBJ2-5
cdr3_aa: CASSIGTLQETQYF
cdr3_nt: TGTGCCAGCAGCATCGGGACTCTCCAAGAGACCCAGTACTTC

clone_size: many
d_call: .
v_call: TRBV19
j_call: TRBJ1-1
cdr3_aa: CASSIGTLNTEAFF
cdr3_nt: TGTGCCAGTAGTATTGGGACACTGAACACTGAAGCTTTCTTT

clone_size: .
d_call: TRBD2
v_call: TRBV5-1
j_call: TRBJ2-5
cdr3_aa: CASSTTGLGIQETQYF
cdr3_nt: TGCGCCAGCAGTACAACGGGACTAGGCATCCAAGAGACCCAGTACTTC

clone_size: many
d_call: .
v_call: TRBV4-1
j_call: TRBJ2-5
cdr3_aa: CASSQEVGQGQETQYF
cdr3_nt: TGCGCCAGCAGCCAAGAGGTGGGTCAGGGCCAAGAGACCCAGTACTTC

clone_size: many
d_call: TRBD2
v_call: TRBV19
j_call: TRBJ2-5
cdr3_aa: CASSILAGAETQYF
cdr3_nt: TGTGCCAGTAGTATTCTAGCGGGGGCGGAGACCCAGTACTTC

clone_size: many
d_call: TRBD1
v_call: TRBV13
j_call: TRBJ1-1
cdr3_aa: CASSLEGQGATEAFF
cdr3_nt: TGTGCCAGCAGCTTGGAGGGACAGGGGGCGACTGAAGCTTTCTTT

clone_size: many
d_call: TRBD1
v_call: TRBV28
j_call: TRBJ2-7
cdr3_aa: CASTDFPWDRGQEQYF
cdr3_nt: TGTGCCAGCACCGACTTTCCATGGGACAGGGGGCAAGAGCAGTACTTC

clone_size: many
d_call: .
v_call: TRBV27
j_call: TRBJ2-4
cdr3_aa: CASSWGGLQGMNIQYF
cdr3_nt: TGTGCCAGCAGTTGGGGAGGATTACAGGGGATGAACATTCAGTACTTC

clone_size: many
d_call: .
v_call: TRBV11-2
j_call: TRBJ2-7
cdr3_aa: CASSYSGTGSSYEQYF
cdr3_nt: TGTGCCAGCTCCTACTCCGGCACAGGGAGCTCCTACGAGCAGTACTTC

clone_size: many
d_call: .
v_call: TRBV27
j_call: TRBJ2-7
cdr3_aa: CASSLLPSSSYEQYF
cdr3_nt: TGTGCCAGCAGTCTCCTCCCAAGTTCCTCCTACGAGCAGTACTTC

clone_size: many
d_call: TRBD1
v_call: TRBV7-2
j_call: TRBJ2-7
cdr3_aa: CASSYGSGQAPQYF
cdr3_nt: TGTGCCAGCAGCTACGGGTCCGGACAGGCGCCCCAGTACTTC

clone_size: .
d_call: TRBD2
v_call: TRBV18
j_call: TRBJ2-3
cdr3_aa: CASSPPAGITDTQYF
cdr3_nt: TGTGCCAGCTCACCACCAGCGGGGATCACAGATACGCAGTATTTT

clone_size: many
d_call: .
v_call: TRBV7-9
j_call: TRBJ2-6
cdr3_aa: CASSPLDGRANVLTF
cdr3_nt: TGTGCCAGCAGCCCTCTGGACGGAAGGGCCAACGTCCTGACTTTC

clone_size: few
d_call: .
v_call: TRBV6-2/TRBV6-3
j_call: TRBJ2-4
cdr3_aa: CASSYSPVAQSYIQYF
cdr3_nt: TGTGCCAGCAGTTACTCCCCCGTGGCGCAGTCGTACATTCAGTACTTC

clone_size: many
d_call: .
v_call: TRBV28
j_call: TRBJ2-7
cdr3_aa: CASTTKGGGEEQYF
cdr3_nt: TGTGCCAGCACGACCAAGGGGGGTGGTGAGGAGCAGTACTTC

clone_size: few
d_call: .
v_call: TRBV2
j_call: TRBJ1-4
cdr3_aa: CASSGTHISTNEKLFF
cdr3_nt: TGTGCCAGCAGTGGGACACATATCTCAACTAATGAAAAACTGTTTTTT

clone_size: .
d_call: .
v_call: TRBV15
j_call: TRBJ1-4
cdr3_aa: CAISSPIGRGVGEKLFF
cdr3_nt: TGTGCCATCAGTTCCCCAATTGGCAGGGGAGTCGGTGAAAAACTGTTTTTT

clone_size: many
d_call: .
v_call: TRBV20-1
j_call: TRBJ2-7
cdr3_aa: CSGRDLSYEQYF
cdr3_nt: TGCAGTGGTAGAGACTTGTCCTACGAGCAGTACTTC

clone_size: many
d_call: .
v_call: TRBV6-1
j_call: TRBJ2-5
cdr3_aa: CASSHTGGDQYF
cdr3_nt: TGTGCCAGCAGCCACACCGGGGGAGACCAGTACTTC

clone_size: few
d_call: TRBD1
v_call: TRBV6-2/TRBV6-3
j_call: TRBJ1-5
cdr3_aa: CASSYSSGTGASDNQPQHF
cdr3_nt: TGTGCCAGCAGTTACTCGAGCGGGACAGGAGCCTCGGATAATCAGCCCCAGCATTTT

clone_size: many
d_call: .
v_call: TRBV28
j_call: TRBJ2-1
cdr3_aa: CASSLRQSSYNEQFF
cdr3_nt: TGTGCCAGCAGTTTAAGACAGAGCTCCTACAATGAGCAGTTCTTC

clone_size: many
d_call: TRBD1
v_call: TRBV5-1
j_call: TRBJ2-1
cdr3_aa: CASSPRQGAWNEQFF
cdr3_nt: TGCGCCAGCAGCCCGAGACAGGGGGCTTGGAATGAGCAGTTCTTC

clone_size: many
d_call: TRBD1
v_call: TRBV13
j_call: TRBJ2-7
cdr3_aa: CASSLGSGTGSYEQYF
cdr3_nt: TGTGCCAGCAGCTTGGGTTCCGGGACAGGCTCCTACGAGCAGTACTTC

clone_size: many
d_call: .
v_call: TRBV7-8
j_call: TRBJ1-2
cdr3_aa: CASSLGDARANYGYTF
cdr3_nt: TGTGCCAGCAGCTTAGGGGACGCGAGAGCTAACTATGGCTACACCTTC

clone_size: few
d_call: .
v_call: TRBV27
j_call: TRBJ2-7
cdr3_aa: CASSFPNRPAYEQYF
cdr3_nt: TGTGCCAGCAGTTTCCCGAACAGGCCCGCCTACGAGCAGTACTTC

clone_size: many
d_call: .
v_call: TRBV9
j_call: TRBJ2-3
cdr3_aa: CASSAGRRGLGADTQYF
cdr3_nt: TGTGCCAGCAGCGCTGGGAGGCGGGGCTTAGGCGCAGATACGCAGTATTTT

clone_size: many
d_call: TRBD2
v_call: TRBV7-2
j_call: TRBJ2-7
cdr3_aa: CASSELAGGYEQYF
cdr3_nt: TGTGCCAGCAGCGAACTAGCGGGGGGCTACGAGCAGTACTTC

clone_size: many
d_call: .
v_call: TRBV7-2
j_call: TRBJ2-6
cdr3_aa: CASSRIDRTTNVLTF
cdr3_nt: TGTGCCAGCAGTCGTATCGACAGGACGACCAACGTCCTGACTTTC

clone_size: many
d_call: TRBD2
v_call: TRBV3-1
j_call: TRBJ2-5
cdr3_aa: CASSQESTSGDETQYF
cdr3_nt: TGTGCCAGCAGCCAGGAAAGCACTAGCGGGGACGAGACCCAGTACTTC